This T cell receptor beta chain was documented in a study of PD-1 blockade in classical Hodgkin lymphoma. Study-wide context: Patients in the cohort were put on intravenous nivolumab, 3 mg/kg every 2 weeks. Points from the study as a whole: Patients were excluded if nivolumab began under 1 year after ASCT (the autologous transplant).

The CDR3 totals 14 residues. Trimming took 0 bases from V and 7 from J, leaving 13 bases between them. CDR1 and CDR2 (germline): MDHEN, SYDVKM. Every patient experienced relapse after autologous stem cell transplantation, and brentuximab vedotin exposure varied. Data came from immunoSEQ multiplex PCR; TCRdb stores just in-frame clones and leaves some out. The sample includes 90,000 to 95,000 clones, 75% to 90% of them seen just once. Of note for this clone: The antigen is not known.

The TCR comes from a human donor with classical Hodgkin lymphoma. The J gene is TRBJ2-7, the V gene TRBV28; either TRBD1 or TRBD2 may supply D (5 bases each). The sample consisted of peripheral blood mononuclear cells (PBMCs), taken before the second cycle of nivolumab. The CDR3 is CASSLWRTGPEQYF. CDR3 bases: TGTGCCAGCAGTTTATGGAGGACGGGACCGGAGCAGTACTTC.